The rows below give T cell receptor beta chains drawn from one sample of a study of neurological immune-mediated disorders. Using its own MiXCR run on the 5' RACE reads, TCRdb lists one record per CDR3 protein. The table includes 40,000 or so distinct CDR3 sequences, about 4.4% detected once. What was sequenced was CD4+ T cells from blood. Source of these receptors: a man aged 18 to 35 in good health. Both conserved end residues are trimmed from each CDR3.

j_gene: TRBJ1-2; v_gene: TRBV6-5; CDR3aa: ASSSTWTGINYGYT
j_gene: TRBJ1-3; v_gene: TRBV12-3/TRBV12-4; CDR3aa: ASSPYGGNTIY
j_gene: TRBJ2-7; v_gene: TRBV5-5; CDR3aa: ASSFPRTDRANEQY
j_gene: TRBJ1-5; v_gene: TRBV4-1; CDR3aa: ASSQPRTPDRDSNQPQH
j_gene: TRBJ1-2; v_gene: TRBV20-1; CDR3aa: SAKGQPVYGYT
j_gene: TRBJ1-4; v_gene: TRBV20-1; CDR3aa: SVPSPRATNEKLF
j_gene: TRBJ2-1; v_gene: TRBV5-1; CDR3aa: ASSLVVFASGNNEQF
j_gene: TRBJ2-3; v_gene: TRBV24-1; CDR3aa: ATGTSETDTQY
j_gene: TRBJ2-7; v_gene: TRBV21-1; CDR3aa: ASSNRASYEQY
j_gene: TRBJ2-3; v_gene: TRBV7-6; CDR3aa: ASSLGQAARTDTQY
j_gene: TRBJ1-1; v_gene: TRBV4-2; CDR3aa: ASSQDTGQGTEAF
j_gene: TRBJ2-2; v_gene: TRBV18; CDR3aa: ASSPPRSNTGELF
j_gene: TRBJ1-6; v_gene: TRBV6-5; CDR3aa: ASTIHSTNNSPLH
j_gene: TRBJ1-1; v_gene: TRBV29-1; CDR3aa: SADPYGGTEAF
j_gene: TRBJ1-5; v_gene: TRBV24-1; CDR3aa: ATSGGGYNQPQH
j_gene: TRBJ1-2; v_gene: TRBV20-1; CDR3aa: SASDNRGNYGYT
j_gene: TRBJ2-7; v_gene: TRBV3-1; CDR3aa: ASSHRSLALGGEQY
j_gene: TRBJ1-2; v_gene: TRBV29-1; CDR3aa: SVEGQGARGYT
j_gene: TRBJ1-4; v_gene: TRBV6-1; CDR3aa: ASSPSVGAGRDEKLF
j_gene: TRBJ1-2; v_gene: TRBV19; CDR3aa: ASREGSAGYGYT
j_gene: TRBJ2-2; v_gene: TRBV24-1; CDR3aa: ATSDESWELF
j_gene: TRBJ1-2; v_gene: TRBV6-6; CDR3aa: ASSLPEGQLSYGYT
j_gene: TRBJ1-2; v_gene: TRBV7-9; CDR3aa: ASTTVRGRLDGYT
j_gene: TRBJ1-2; v_gene: TRBV20-1; CDR3aa: SARDSQIIYGYT
j_gene: TRBJ2-7; v_gene: TRBV7-2; CDR3aa: ASSLSREAYEQY
j_gene: TRBJ2-3; v_gene: TRBV6-1; CDR3aa: ASTSRDRSLTDTQY
j_gene: TRBJ2-7; v_gene: TRBV3-1; CDR3aa: ASSSRVGYEQY
j_gene: TRBJ2-1; v_gene: TRBV7-3; CDR3aa: ASSRGTSGEQF
j_gene: TRBJ1-1; v_gene: TRBV19; CDR3aa: ASNLQLNTEAF
j_gene: TRBJ1-4; v_gene: TRBV7-9; CDR3aa: ASSLVLGENEKLF
j_gene: TRBJ1-5; v_gene: TRBV5-5; CDR3aa: ASSLGLSPGQPQH
j_gene: TRBJ1-2; v_gene: TRBV5-1; CDR3aa: ASSLDDRNYGYT
j_gene: TRBJ1-4; v_gene: TRBV7-2; CDR3aa: ASSLSSGGREEKLF
j_gene: TRBJ1-1; v_gene: TRBV5-1; CDR3aa: ASSPRPNTEAF
j_gene: TRBJ1-4; v_gene: TRBV12-3/TRBV12-4; CDR3aa: ASSPQMGEKLF
j_gene: TRBJ2-7; v_gene: TRBV27; CDR3aa: ASSKSKSGLNSYEQY
j_gene: TRBJ1-2; v_gene: TRBV7-2; CDR3aa: ASSYAQGDGYT
j_gene: TRBJ2-5; v_gene: TRBV6-5; CDR3aa: ASSGGLAGAQY
j_gene: TRBJ1-6; v_gene: TRBV6-2/TRBV6-3; CDR3aa: ASSVTASNSPLH
j_gene: TRBJ2-5; v_gene: TRBV6-1; CDR3aa: ASSVPSGGARETQY
j_gene: TRBJ2-7; v_gene: TRBV20-1; CDR3aa: SAPRTSGSYEQY
j_gene: TRBJ1-1; v_gene: TRBV11-1; CDR3aa: ASSLAPAPEAF
j_gene: TRBJ2-7; v_gene: TRBV5-1; CDR3aa: ASSGGQGLTYEQY
j_gene: TRBJ2-7; v_gene: TRBV10-3; CDR3aa: AISGFGQGMRWRLYEQY
j_gene: TRBJ2-5; v_gene: TRBV4-3; CDR3aa: ASSHSGGTLETQY
j_gene: TRBJ2-7; v_gene: TRBV20-1; CDR3aa: SAVGQGTPEQY
j_gene: TRBJ1-1; v_gene: TRBV21-1; CDR3aa: ATDKRHSPGNTEAF
j_gene: TRBJ2-7; v_gene: TRBV7-9; CDR3aa: ASSRGNFYEQY
j_gene: TRBJ2-3; v_gene: TRBV5-1; CDR3aa: ASSLGTNTDTQY
j_gene: TRBJ1-5; v_gene: TRBV20-1; CDR3aa: SASFPGSQPQH
j_gene: TRBJ2-5; v_gene: TRBV11-2; CDR3aa: ASSLGLETQY
j_gene: TRBJ2-7; v_gene: TRBV29-1; CDR3aa: SVSRDSIYEQY
j_gene: TRBJ2-5; v_gene: TRBV6-2/TRBV6-3; CDR3aa: ASSLYAAQETQY
j_gene: TRBJ1-5; v_gene: TRBV10-3; CDR3aa: AISGQDSNQPQH
j_gene: TRBJ1-2; v_gene: TRBV5-1; CDR3aa: TNSETRVSGYT